These 19 T cell receptor beta chains were all obtained from the same sample, sequenced in a study of CD8+CD57+ T cells in acquired aplastic anemia. Selection for sequencing was limited to patients who had shown CD8+CD57+ cell expansion by flow cytometry. Genomic DNA, the template, was used for profiling of the TCR beta VDJ and CDR3. TCRdb re-called the reads through MiXCR, storing one row per CDR3 protein. The sample shows 89,000 or so distinct CDR3 sequences, 55% to 70% of them seen only once. What was sequenced was sorted CD4+, CD8+, or CD8+CD57+ T cells (not recorded which) from PBMCs. The receptors here all came from a human donor with aplastic anemia.

The chain links TRBV7-9 to TRBJ1-1; the D is unclear. V lost 5 bases and J lost 7, with 8 bases in between. The CDR3 consists of 11 residues. CDR1 is SEHNR, CDR2 FQNEAQ, per germline (reference sequence). CDR3: CASSNRGEAFF. CDR3 bases: TGTGCCAGCAGCAACCGAGGTGAAGCTTTCTTT.

The rearrangement links TRBV7-8 to TRBJ1-2; TRBD1 agrees at 8 bases. The CDR3 runs 14 residues. J lost 3 bases, V lost 2 bases, and 2 bases had no gene match. Per the germline V gene, CDR1 is SGHVS and CDR2 is FQNEAQ. The CDR3: CASSLRQGYYGYTF. The CDR3 DNA reads TGTGCCAGCAGCTTACGACAGGGGTACTATGGCTACACCTTC.

The V call is TRBV3-1, the J call TRBJ2-3; D is possibly TRBD2 (6 bases). This CDR3 comprises 16 residues. Trimming removed 0 bases at V and 4 bases at J, with 14 bases between. Germline CDR1 and CDR2: LGHDT and YNNKEL (reference sequence). The CDR3 nucleotides are TGTGCCAGCAGCCAAGATGGAGCTGGGGAGGCAGATACGCAGTATTTT. Its translation: CASSQDGAGEADTQYF.

The J gene is TRBJ2-5, the V gene TRBV12-3 or TRBV12-4, with D perhaps matching TRBD1 (6 bases). The ends were cut back, 7 bases at V and 2 bases at J, with 14 bases in the middle. The CDR3 is made up of 14 amino acids. The CDR3 DNA reads as TGTGCCAGCAAAGCCAGCGGACAGCAAGAGACCCAGTACTTC. Amino acids: CASKASGQQETQYF.

The chain joins TRBV19 to TRBJ1-6; 7 bases fit TRBD1. The CDR3 has 14 residues. Germline V lookup: CDR1 LNHDA, CDR2 SQIVND (reference sequence). V gave up 6 bases and J gave up 9 bases; unmatched junction bases: 8. For the CDR3, the DNA is TGTGCCAGTAGACCCGACAGGGCGAGTTCACCCCTCCACTTT. Protein sequence: CASRPDRASSPLHF.

There are many counts of this clonotype. The chain couples TRBV9 to TRBJ2-1; D is ambiguous. Trimming took 4 bases from V and 5 from J, leaving 10 bases between them. The CDR3 runs 13 residues. In germline, CDR1 is SGDLS, CDR2 YYNGEE. The CDR3, as DNA: TGTGCCAGCAGCCCCTTGGGTGACAATGAGCAGTTCTTC. This translates into CASSPLGDNEQFF.

J is TRBJ1-1 and V is TRBV7-9; D ambiguous. Germline V gene data show CDR1 as SEHNR and CDR2 as FQNEAQ (reference sequence). Trimming left V 6 bases short and J 5 bases short, with 7 bases between. CDR3 size: 11 residues. CDR3 sequence reads: CASRQRTEAFF. The CDR3 DNA follows: TGTGCCAGCAGACAGCGTACTGAAGCTTTCTTT.

The rearrangement links TRBV2 to TRBJ1-5; D might be TRBD1 (5 bases). Germline V gives CDR1 SNHLY, CDR2 FYNNEI. Trimming cost V 4 bases and J 1 base, with 11 bases left between them. The CDR3 is made up of 15 amino acids. CDR3 DNA sequence: TGTGCCAGCAGTGGGGGGGGGATGAGCAATCAGCCCCAGCATTTT. Translation: CASSGGGMSNQPQHF.

Only a few counts were recorded for this clonotype. CDR3 loop: CASSVGVSYEQYF. The CDR3 region has the DNA TGTGCCAGTAGTGTTGGGGTCTCCTACGAGCAGTACTTC. V and J are TRBV19 and TRBJ2-7; D call uncertain. The CDR3 consists of 13 residues. Germline lookup yields CDR1 LNHDA and CDR2 SQIVND (reference sequence). V was clipped by 5 bases and J by 0 bases, with 8 bases between them.

The chain combines TRBV20-1 with TRBJ1-3; D perhaps matches TRBD1 (6 bases). This CDR3 comprises 16 residues. V was cut by 4 bases and J by 0 bases, with 16 bases left in between. Germline V CDR1 and CDR2: DFQATT, SNEGSKA (reference sequence). In DNA form, the CDR3 reads TGCAGTGCTATCTCTACAGGGTACTCCTCTGGAAACACCATATATTTT. Protein product: CSAISTGYSSGNTIYF.

This clonotype has only one observation. The V and J genes are TRBV20-1 and TRBJ1-1; D is possibly TRBD1 (5 bases). This CDR3 is 13 amino acids long. Germline V gives CDR1 DFQATT, CDR2 SNEGSKA (reference sequence). Trimming took off 2 bases at V and 5 bases at J, with 12 bases between the two ends. The CDR3 DNA reads TGCAGTGCTAGACCCAGAGGGGAGACTGAAGCTTTCTTT. This gives the protein CSARPRGETEAFF.

The chain couples TRBV5-6 to TRBJ1-1; D is undetermined. Between the trimmed V and J ends, which lost 9 bases and 6 bases, there was a span of 21 bases. CDR1 is SGHDT and CDR2 is YYEEEE in the germline V gene. The length of the CDR3 is 14 residues. The CDR3 reads CATRTLAGGSEAFF. The CDR3 nucleotides read TGTGCCACCAGGACGCTGGCTGGAGGGTCTGAAGCTTTCTTT.

The V gene is TRBV7-2, the J gene TRBJ2-7, with TRBD2 identical over 8 bases. The CDR3 has 17 residues. CDR1 SGHTA and CDR2 FQGNSA come from the germline V gene. V lost 0 bases to trimming and J lost 2 bases; unmatched junction nucleotides: 9. Written as DNA, the CDR3 is TGTGCCAGCAGCTTAGCGCTAGCGGGTTTTGGGGCCTACGAGCAGTACTTC. Encoded protein: CASSLALAGFGAYEQYF.

V gene TRBV27 combines with J gene TRBJ1-2; D call uncertain. The germline V and J ends were trimmed by 8 bases and 5 bases, with 21 bases remaining between them. The CDR3 runs to 15 residues. Germline lookup yields CDR1 MNHEY and CDR2 SMNVEV (reference sequence). The CDR3 spells CASGNYRTGKYGYTF. CDR3 nucleotide sequence: TGTGCCAGCGGGAACTATAGGACTGGAAAATATGGCTACACCTTC.

This chain links TRBV15 with TRBJ2-2, with 9 positions matching TRBD1. Unmatched junction bases numbered 8, after V lost 0 bases and J lost 12 bases. Germline V lookup: CDR1 LNHNV, CDR2 YYDKDF (reference sequence). The CDR3 is 15 residues long. CDR3 loop: CATSRDLGTGSQLFF. In nucleotides, the CDR3 is TGTGCCACCAGCAGAGATCTAGGGACAGGGTCGCAGCTGTTTTTT.

The chain uses TRBV7-3 and TRBJ1-5, with TRBD1 matching over 7 bases. The CDR3 sequence is 15 residues long. V was clipped by 2 bases and J by 7 bases; unmatched bases: 8. The germline gives CDR1 SGHTA, CDR2 FQGTGA. This chain's CDR3 is CASSLDRQTGQPQHF. The CDR3 DNA reads TGTGCCAGCAGCTTAGACAGACAGACAGGGCAGCCCCAGCATTTT.

The V call is TRBV24-1, the J call TRBJ2-1; TRBD2 is a possible D gene (5 bases). This CDR3 comprises 15 residues. The germline gives CDR1 KGHDR, CDR2 SFDVKD. The germline V and J ends were trimmed by 5 bases and 9 bases, with 19 bases remaining between them. CDR3 residues: CATSVRLAGPSEQFF. In DNA form, the CDR3 reads TGTGCCACCAGTGTCCGGCTAGCCGGCCCTAGTGAGCAGTTCTTC.

In regard to this clonotype: A read error may produce the germline difference seen at one junction end. The V gene is TRBV10-2, the J gene TRBJ2-7; 9 bases match TRBD1. The V gene's germline CDR1 is WSHSY and CDR2 SAAADI. The CDR3 contains 11 residues. DNA of the CDR3: TGCGCCAGCGGGGGTGGACAGGGGCGGAACTTC. Amino acids: CASGGGQGRNF.

Here the CDR3 DNA reads TGTGCCATCAGTGATCGGGACAGGGGGCGTCTCGAGCAGTACTTC. Translated: CAISDRDRGRLEQYF. This rearrangement joins TRBV10-3 to TRBJ2-7; 12 nucleotides line up with TRBD1. The trim removed 3 bases at V and 6 bases at J, leaving 6 bases unmatched. The CDR3 runs to 15 residues. Germline CDR1 reads ENHRY; CDR2 reads SYGVKD.